This T cell receptor beta chain is drawn from a study of T cell responses to AZD1222 COVID-19 vaccine. As for this clone: Its antigen is still unknown.

Repertoires were generated with immunoSEQ multiplex PCR, while TCRdb's copy carries only in-frame clones and drops some. The table includes under 250,000 clones, roughly 91% detected once. The CDR3 extends over 15 amino acids. CDR1 and CDR2 (germline): KGHDR, SFDVKD. The V gene end was trimmed by 4 bases and the J gene end by 2 bases; junction bases not matched to a gene: 4. Notes on the study in general: Donors were largely white British and mainly female; clonal diversity was possibly underestimated. Sampling captured repertoires only after the peak T cell response. Mapped onto spike, vaccine-associated CD4 TCRs spanned it and were dominant at 160-218 and 743-854. The study found Spike-specific TCR breadth and depth rose after two AZD1222 doses.

The chain couples TRBV24-1 to TRBJ1-2; the match to TRBD1 covers 9 bases. Here the sequenced sample was peripheral blood, taken on day 0 of MenACWY control vaccination. The clonotype originates from an adult in good health. The CDR3 is CATSEGQGKNYGYTF. Written as DNA, the CDR3 is TGTGCCACCAGTGAGGGACAGGGAAAAAACTATGGCTACACCTTC.